This T cell receptor beta chain was captured by sequencing in a study of shared clonotypes between healthy human individuals. Turning to the study itself: For every donor, three CD4 naive, three CD4 memory, two CD8 naive and one CD8 memory plates were used. General study findings and limits: Deeper or shallower sequencing was expected to change how clonotypes are shared among donors. Some clonotypes were shared by all four sorted-subset donors, while others were not shared. The non-shared ones had lower generation probabilities than the shared ones. On the whole, naive subsets had larger estimated richness than memory subsets had.

The CDR3 runs 19 residues. Germline lookup yields CDR1 SGDLS and CDR2 YYNGEE. With V trimmed by 3 bases and J by 0 bases, 9 bases remained unmatched. Notes on this clone: The target antigen is unknown.

The naive CD8 fraction comprised CD45RO-negative cells positively selected for CCR7 and excluded terminally differentiated effector memory CD45RA+ cells. Method: immunoSEQ multiplex PCR; TCRdb's copy keeps in-frame clones and lacks some. The sample comprises about 700,000 clones, 92% of which are singletons, and 20% to 25% rests with the top ten. The J gene is TRBJ2-2, the V gene TRBV9; 12 bases map to TRBD2. The source of this sequence is a man aged 25 to 40 in good health. The sequenced sample consisted of naive CD8+ T cells sorted from blood. The CDR3 DNA sequence: TGTGCCAGCAGCGGATCGGGACTAGCGGGTATCGCGAACACCGGGGAGCTGTTTTTT. Translating gives CASSGSGLAGIANTGELFF.